This T cell receptor (beta chain) was identified during a study of shared clonotypes between healthy human individuals. Study-level background: Contributing individuals were a couple of females and three males aged 18 to 49. General study results and limits: Clonotype sharing among the donors was expected to vary with sequencing depth.

It was at deep level that the assay was run. Sequenced by immunoSEQ multiplex PCR; TCRdb stores in-frame clones only, minus some. The sample carries more than 2 million clones, 85% to 95% recorded once. This CDR3 spans 13 amino acids. Trimming cost V 7 bases and J 0 bases, with 9 bases left between them. Looked up from germline, CDR1 is MDHEN and CDR2 is SYDVKM. Points on this clone: Its antigen is currently unknown.

The naive CD8 population came from CD45RO-negative cells selected for CCR7, without terminally differentiated effector memory CD45RA+ cells. The sequenced material came from naive CD8+ T cells sorted from blood. The sequence was collected from a man between 18 and 35 years old in good health. The rearrangement uses TRBV28 and TRBJ1-1; unclear D gene. The CDR3, as DNA: TGTGCCAGCACAGAGCAGATGAACACTGAAGCTTTCTTT. It is translated as CASTEQMNTEAFF.